This TCR beta chain is from a study of blood T cell repertoires in COVID-19. The wider study: Acute and convalescent COVID-19 specimens originated in the United States, Italy and Spain. PBMCs, B-cell-depleted T cells, or T cells provided the cDNA or gDNA that made up the material.

In the original analysis: Amplified reference gene primers provided the basis for estimating nucleated cell counts. Sequencing was performed with immunoSEQ multiplex PCR; in TCRdb, only in-frame clones are kept and a portion is missing. For V, J and clone size, that table is used; D and trimming come from the DNA. Among approximately 300,000 clones, approximately 85% were seen once, and the ten largest hold roughly 4.3%. Participants spanned ages about 18 to 90 years and resided in roughly 22 US areas. This CDR3 is built from 17 residues. The J segment lost 2 bases and the V segment lost 3 bases, leaving 10 bases of the junction unmatched. CDR1 is MGHRA, CDR2 YSYEKL, per germline.

The origin of this receptor is a woman between 25 and 40 years old who had recovered from COVID-19. The chain uses TRBV4-1 and TRBJ2-5, with TRBD2 matching over 9 bases. The sequencing sample was made of PBMCs or T cells enriched from blood (not recorded which). The CDR3 spells CASSQVGRGGLQETQYF. The DNA for the CDR3 is TGCGCCAGCAGCCAGGTGGGGCGGGGGGGCCTTCAAGAGACCCAGTACTTC.